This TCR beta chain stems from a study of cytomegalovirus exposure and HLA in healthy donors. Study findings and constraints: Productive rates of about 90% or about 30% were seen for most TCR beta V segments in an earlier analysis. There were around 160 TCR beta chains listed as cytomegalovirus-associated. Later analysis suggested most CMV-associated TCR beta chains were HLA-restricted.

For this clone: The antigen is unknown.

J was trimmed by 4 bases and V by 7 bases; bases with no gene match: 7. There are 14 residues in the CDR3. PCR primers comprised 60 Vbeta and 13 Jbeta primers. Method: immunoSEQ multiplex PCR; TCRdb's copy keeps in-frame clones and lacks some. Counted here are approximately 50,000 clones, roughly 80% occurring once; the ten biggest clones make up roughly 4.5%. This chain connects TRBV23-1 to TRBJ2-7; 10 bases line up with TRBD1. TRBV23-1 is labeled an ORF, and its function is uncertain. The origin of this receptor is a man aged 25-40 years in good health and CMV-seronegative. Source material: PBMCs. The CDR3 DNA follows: TGCGCCAGCACCCGGACAGGGGGGATATACGAGCAGTACTTC. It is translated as CASTRTGGIYEQYF.